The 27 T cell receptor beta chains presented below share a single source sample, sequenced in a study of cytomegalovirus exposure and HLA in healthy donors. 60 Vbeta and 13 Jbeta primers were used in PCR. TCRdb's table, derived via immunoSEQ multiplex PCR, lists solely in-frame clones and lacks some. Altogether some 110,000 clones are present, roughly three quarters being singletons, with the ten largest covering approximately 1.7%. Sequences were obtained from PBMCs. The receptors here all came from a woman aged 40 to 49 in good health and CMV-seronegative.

The CDR3 nucleotides read TGTGCCAGCAGAACAGGTCCCCCCTACGAGCAGTACTTC. This encodes CASRTGPPYEQYF. The chain is built from TRBV6-6 and TRBJ2-5; possible D gene TRBD1, 5 bases. The end of the DNA aligns better with TRBJ2-7, so the J call may be wrong. The CDR3 length is 13 residues. Germline V gives CDR1 MNHNY, CDR2 SVGAGI (reference sequence).

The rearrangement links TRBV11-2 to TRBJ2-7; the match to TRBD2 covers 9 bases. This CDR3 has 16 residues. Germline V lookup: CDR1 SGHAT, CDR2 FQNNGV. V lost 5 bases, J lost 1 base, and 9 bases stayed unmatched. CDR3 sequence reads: CASSRWISGSSYEQYF. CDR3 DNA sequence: TGTGCCAGCAGCAGGTGGATTAGCGGGAGTTCCTACGAGCAGTACTTC.

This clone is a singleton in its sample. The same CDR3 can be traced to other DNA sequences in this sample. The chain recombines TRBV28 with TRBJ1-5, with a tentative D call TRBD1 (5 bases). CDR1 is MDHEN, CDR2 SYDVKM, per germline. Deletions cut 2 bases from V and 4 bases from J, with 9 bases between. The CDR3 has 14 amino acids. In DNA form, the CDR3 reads TGTGCCAGCAGTTTAGGGGCGGAGAATCAGCCCCAGCATTTT. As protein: CASSLGAENQPQHF.

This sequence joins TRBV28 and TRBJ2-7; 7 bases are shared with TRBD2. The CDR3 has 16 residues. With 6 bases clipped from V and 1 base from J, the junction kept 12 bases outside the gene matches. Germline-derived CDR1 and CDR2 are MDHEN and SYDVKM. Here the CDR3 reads CASSPPTSRVSYEQYF. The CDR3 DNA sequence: TGTGCCAGCAGCCCACCGACTAGCCGCGTTTCCTACGAGCAGTACTTC.

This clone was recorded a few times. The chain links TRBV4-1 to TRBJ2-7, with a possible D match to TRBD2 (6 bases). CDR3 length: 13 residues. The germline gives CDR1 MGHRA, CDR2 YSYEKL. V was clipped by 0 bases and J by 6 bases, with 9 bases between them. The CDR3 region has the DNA TGCGCCAGCAGCCAAGAACGGGGAGGCGAGCAGTACTTC. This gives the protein CASSQERGGEQYF.

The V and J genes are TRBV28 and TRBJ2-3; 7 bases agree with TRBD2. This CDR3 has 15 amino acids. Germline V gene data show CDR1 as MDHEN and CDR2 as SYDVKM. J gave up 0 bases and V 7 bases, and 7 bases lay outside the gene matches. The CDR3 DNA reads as TGTGCCAGCATGGGGGGGACGTGGAGCACAGATACGCAGTATTTT. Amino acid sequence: CASMGGTWSTDTQYF.

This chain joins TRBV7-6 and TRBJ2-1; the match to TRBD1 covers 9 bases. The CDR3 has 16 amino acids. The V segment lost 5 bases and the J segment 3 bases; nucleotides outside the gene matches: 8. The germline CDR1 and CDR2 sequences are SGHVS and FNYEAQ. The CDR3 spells CASSPHTGGVYNEQFF. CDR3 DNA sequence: TGTGCCAGCAGCCCGCATACAGGGGGCGTCTACAATGAGCAGTTCTTC.

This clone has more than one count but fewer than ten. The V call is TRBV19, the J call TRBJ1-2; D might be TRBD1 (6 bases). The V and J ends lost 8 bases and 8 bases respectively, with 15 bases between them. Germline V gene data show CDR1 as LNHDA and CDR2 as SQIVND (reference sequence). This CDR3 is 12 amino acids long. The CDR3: CASSFGGGGYTF. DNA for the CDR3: TGTGCCAGTTCCTTTGGGGGCGGCGGCTACACCTTC.

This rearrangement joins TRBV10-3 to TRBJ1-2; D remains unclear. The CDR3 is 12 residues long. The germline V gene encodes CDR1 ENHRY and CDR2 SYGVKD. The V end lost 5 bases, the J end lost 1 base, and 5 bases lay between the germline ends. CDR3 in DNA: TGTGCCATCAGTTTTAATAACTATGGCTACACCTTC. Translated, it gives CAISFNNYGYTF.

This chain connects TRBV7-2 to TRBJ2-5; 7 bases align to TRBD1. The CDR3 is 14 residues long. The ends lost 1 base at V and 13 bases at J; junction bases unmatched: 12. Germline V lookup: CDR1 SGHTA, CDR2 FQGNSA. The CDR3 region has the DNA TGTGCCAGCAGCTTAGTACCCCAAGGGGGCGATCGGTACTTC. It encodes CASSLVPQGGDRYF.

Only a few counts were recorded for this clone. CDR3 coding DNA: TGTGCCAGCAGCCGGGCGATAAGACTAGCGGGAATCGATGAGCAGTTCTTC. It codes for CASSRAIRLAGIDEQFF. V usage is TRBV7-9 and J usage is TRBJ2-1, with 11 bases that match TRBD2. CDR3 length: 17 amino acids. V lost 5 bases and J lost 8; bases outside the gene matches: 14. Germline V gene lookup returns CDR1 SEHNR and CDR2 FQNEAQ (reference sequence).

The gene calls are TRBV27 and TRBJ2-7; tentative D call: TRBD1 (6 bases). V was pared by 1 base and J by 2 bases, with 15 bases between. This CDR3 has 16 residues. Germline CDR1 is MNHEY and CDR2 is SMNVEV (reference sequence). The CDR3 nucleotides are TGTGCCAGCAGTTTATTATACCGGGACATTCCCTACGAGCAGTACTTC. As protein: CASSLLYRDIPYEQYF.

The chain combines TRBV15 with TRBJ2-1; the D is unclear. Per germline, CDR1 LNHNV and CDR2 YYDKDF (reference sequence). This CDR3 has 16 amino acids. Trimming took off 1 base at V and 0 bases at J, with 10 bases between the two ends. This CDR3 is CATSRGPASSYNEQFF. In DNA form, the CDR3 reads TGTGCCACCAGCAGAGGTCCCGCGAGCTCCTACAATGAGCAGTTCTTC.

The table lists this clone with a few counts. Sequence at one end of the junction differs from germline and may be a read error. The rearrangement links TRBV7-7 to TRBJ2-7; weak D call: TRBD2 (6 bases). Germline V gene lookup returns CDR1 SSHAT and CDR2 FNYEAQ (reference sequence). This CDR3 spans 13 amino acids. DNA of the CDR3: TGTGCTAGCAGCGCGGGGCTAACTCGGGAGCAGTACTTC. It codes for CASSAGLTREQYF.

The DNA of the CDR3 is TGTGCCAGCAGCCTCCGCTACGAGCAGTACTTC. It specifies CASSLRYEQYF. The chain links TRBV5-6 to TRBJ2-7; D is uncertain. The CDR3 covers 11 residues. Germline loops: CDR1 SGHDT, CDR2 YYEEEE. The germline V and J ends were trimmed by 4 bases and 3 bases, with 5 bases remaining between them. Combining the CDR3 with reference TRBV5-6 and TRBJ2-7 gives the whole variable domain DAGVTQSPTHLIKTRGQQVTLRCSPKSGHDTVSWYQQALGQGPQFIFQYYEEEERQRGNFPDRFSGHQFPNYSSELNVNALLLGDSALYLCASSLRYEQYFGPGTRLTVT.

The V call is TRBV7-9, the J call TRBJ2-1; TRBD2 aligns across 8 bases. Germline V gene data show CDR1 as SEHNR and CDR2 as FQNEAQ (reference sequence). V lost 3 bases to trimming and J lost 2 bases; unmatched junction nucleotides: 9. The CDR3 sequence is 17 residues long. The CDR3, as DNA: TGTGCCAGCAGCTTGAGTCTAGCGGGTTCCCCCTACAATGAGCAGTTCTTC. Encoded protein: CASSLSLAGSPYNEQFF.

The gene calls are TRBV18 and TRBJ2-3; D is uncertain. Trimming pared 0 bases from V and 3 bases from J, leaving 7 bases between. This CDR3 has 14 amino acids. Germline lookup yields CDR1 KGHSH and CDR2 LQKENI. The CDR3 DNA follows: TGTGCCAGCTCACCACCCACATGGACAGATACGCAGTATTTT. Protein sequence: CASSPPTWTDTQYF.

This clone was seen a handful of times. The CDR3, as DNA: TGTGCCAGCAGTGACGGGTTCAGAAACACCATATATTTT. Translation: CASSDGFRNTIYF. The chain recombines TRBV2 with TRBJ1-3; D is ambiguous. Germline CDR1 is SNHLY and CDR2 is FYNNEI. The CDR3 has 13 residues. Trimming stripped 3 bases from V and 5 bases from J, with 8 bases between.

The CDR3 loop reads CAWSVHGGTDTQYF. CDR3 nucleotide sequence: TGTGCCTGGAGTGTACACGGGGGCACAGATACGCAGTATTTT. The chain couples TRBV30 to TRBJ2-3; possibly TRBD2 for D (5 bases). With 0 bases removed from V and 1 base from J, the gap between germline ends came to 8 bases. Looked up from germline, CDR1 is GTSNPN and CDR2 is SVGIG (reference sequence). This CDR3 contains 14 residues.

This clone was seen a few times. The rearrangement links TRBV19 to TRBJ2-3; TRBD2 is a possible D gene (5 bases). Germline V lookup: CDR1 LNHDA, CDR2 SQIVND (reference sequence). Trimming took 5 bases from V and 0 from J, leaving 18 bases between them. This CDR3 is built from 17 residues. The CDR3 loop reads CASSFNAGGFSTDTQYF. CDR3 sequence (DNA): TGTGCCAGTAGTTTTAATGCGGGCGGGTTCAGCACAGATACGCAGTATTTT.

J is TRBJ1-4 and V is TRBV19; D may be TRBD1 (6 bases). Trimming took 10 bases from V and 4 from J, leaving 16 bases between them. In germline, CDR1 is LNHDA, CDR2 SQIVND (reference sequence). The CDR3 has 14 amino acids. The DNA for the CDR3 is TGTGCCACCCGCCGGGACATTAATAATGAAAAACTGTTTTTT. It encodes CATRRDINNEKLFF.

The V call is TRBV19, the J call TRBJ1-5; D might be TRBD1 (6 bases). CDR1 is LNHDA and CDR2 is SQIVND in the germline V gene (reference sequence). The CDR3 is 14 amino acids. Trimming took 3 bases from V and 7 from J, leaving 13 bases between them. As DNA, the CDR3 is TGTGCCAGTAGTATCCCAGGGGCGCAGCAGCCCCAGCATTTT. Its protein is CASSIPGAQQPQHF.

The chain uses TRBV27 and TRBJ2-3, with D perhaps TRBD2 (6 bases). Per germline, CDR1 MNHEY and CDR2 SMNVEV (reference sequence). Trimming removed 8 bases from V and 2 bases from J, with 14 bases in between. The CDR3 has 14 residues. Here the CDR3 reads CASRDWRSTDTQYF. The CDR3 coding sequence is TGTGCCAGCCGGGACTGGCGGTCCACAGATACGCAGTATTTT.

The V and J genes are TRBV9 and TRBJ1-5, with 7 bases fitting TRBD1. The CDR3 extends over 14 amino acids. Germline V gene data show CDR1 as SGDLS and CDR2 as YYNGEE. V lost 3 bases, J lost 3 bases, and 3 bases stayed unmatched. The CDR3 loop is CASSATGDNQPQHF. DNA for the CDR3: TGTGCCAGCAGCGCCACAGGGGACAATCAGCCCCAGCATTTT.

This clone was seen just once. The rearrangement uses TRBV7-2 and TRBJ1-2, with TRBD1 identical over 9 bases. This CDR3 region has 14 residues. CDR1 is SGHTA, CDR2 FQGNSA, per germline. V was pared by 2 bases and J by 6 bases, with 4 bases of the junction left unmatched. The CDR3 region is CASSLYGQGNGYTF. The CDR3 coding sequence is TGTGCCAGCAGCTTATACGGACAGGGGAATGGCTACACCTTC.

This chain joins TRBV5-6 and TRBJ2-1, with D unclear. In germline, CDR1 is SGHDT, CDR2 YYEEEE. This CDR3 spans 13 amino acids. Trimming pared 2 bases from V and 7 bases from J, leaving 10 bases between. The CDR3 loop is CASSLPVRNEQFF. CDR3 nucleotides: TGTGCCAGCAGCTTACCCGTGAGGAATGAGCAGTTCTTC.

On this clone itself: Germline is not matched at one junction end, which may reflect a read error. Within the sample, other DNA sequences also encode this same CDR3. The CDR3 loop is CASSVEVGSPRGEQFF. CDR3 sequence (DNA): TGTGCCAGCAGCGTAGAGGTCGGGAGTCCCCGGGGTGAGCAATTCTTC. The chain joins TRBV9 to TRBJ2-1; D is perhaps TRBD2 (6 bases). This CDR3 comprises 16 residues. Germline lookup yields CDR1 SGDLS and CDR2 YYNGEE. Drawing the rest from reference TRBV9 and TRBJ2-1, the complete variable domain is DSGVTQTPKHLITATGQRVTLRCSPRSGDLSVYWYQQSLDQGLQFLIQYYNGEERAKGNILERFSAQQFPDLHSELNLSSLELGDSALYFCASSVEVGSPRGEQFFGPGTRLTVL.